This TCR beta chain was identified during a study of PD-1 blockade in classical Hodgkin lymphoma. Study-wide points: Prior to therapy, complete responders displayed diversity much like that of newly diagnosed patients. A reduction in baseline TCR diversity was reportedly seen in newly diagnosed patients relative to healthy donors. With respect to the repertoire differences, their causes, possibly disease activity or prior therapy, remain undefined.

Following autologous stem cell transplantation, relapse occurred in every patient, and exposure to brentuximab vedotin varied. Concerning this clone: Its antigen is unidentified.

Assay: immunoSEQ multiplex PCR; the TCRdb copy retains only in-frame clones and omits some. This table has under 95,000 clones, 90% to 95% appearing once. Trimming removed 3 bases at V and 2 bases at J, with 11 bases between. The CDR3 is 15 amino acids. Germline lookup yields CDR1 KGHSH and CDR2 LQKENI. V is TRBV18 and J is TRBJ1-3, with a possible D match to TRBD1 (5 bases). The sequencing here drew on peripheral blood mononuclear cells (PBMCs), taken at baseline. This clonotype was sampled from a human donor with classical Hodgkin lymphoma. DNA of the CDR3: TGTGCCAGCTCACCTGAGGGACTCACTGGAAACACCATATATTTT. Encoded protein: CASSPEGLTGNTIYF.